This T cell receptor (beta chain) is drawn from a study of post-analysis software for immune sequencing data. Every TCR beta cDNA library bore unique molecular identifiers. One entry per CDR3 protein, called by TCRdb with MiXCR from the PCR reads. This sample has approximately 730,000 distinct CDR3 sequences, with just over 45% found just once. The sample comprised blood. The TCR comes from a girl aged 5-17 years with multiple sclerosis.

In DNA, the CDR3 is TGTGCCACTAGCGGGAGGGCCGATCCCCAAGAGACCCAGTACTTC. This translates into CATSGRADPQETQYF. V is TRBV2 and J is TRBJ2-5; TRBD2 matches 12 bases. Germline V gene lookup returns CDR1 SNHLY and CDR2 FYNNEI. This CDR3 has 15 amino acids. The ends lost 10 bases at V and 1 base at J; junction bases unmatched: 7.